This T cell receptor beta chain was retrieved from a study of blood T cell repertoires in COVID-19. Background on the study: COVID-19 samples from acute and convalescent phases originated in the United States, Italy and Spain. Sources were T cells, B-cell-depleted T cells, or PBMCs; the material itself was cDNA or gDNA.

In the original analysis: Researchers report that nucleated cell counts were estimated from reference gene primer amplification. The protocol was immunoSEQ multiplex PCR, while the TCRdb copy is restricted to in-frame clones and leaves out a portion. That table gives V, J and clone size, and the DNA gave D and trimming. The repertoire holds roughly 240,000 clones, with around 80% as singletons. Germline CDR1 SGDLS, CDR2 YYNGEE. There are 15 residues in the CDR3. V lost 4 bases and J 4 bases, leaving 15 bases between the germline ends. The sequenced material came from peripheral blood. J is TRBJ2-1 and V is TRBV9; no clear D gene. This sequence was found in a woman at least 80 years old with acute or convalescent COVID-19. The chain's CDR3 is CASSPISAPYNEQFF. In DNA form, the CDR3 reads TGTGCCAGCAGCCCCATAAGCGCGCCATACAATGAGCAGTTCTTC.